The sequence of this T cell receptor (beta chain) was determined in a study of blood T cell repertoires in COVID-19. Study-level background: The samples span acute and convalescent COVID-19 from the United States, Italy and Spain. From T cells, B-cell-depleted T cells, or PBMCs came the material, which was cDNA or gDNA.

Some clones are missing from TCRdb's copy, which holds only in-frame ones; the method was immunoSEQ multiplex PCR. The top ten clones hold over 10% of a sample with over 150,000 clones, 70% to 85% of them seen once. In this sample, this clone turned up a few times. Trimming took 4 bases from V and 3 from J; bases not matched to a gene: 5. Germline assignment: CDR1 SQVTM and CDR2 ANQGSEA. This CDR3 is 13 amino acids long. The chain recombines TRBV29-1 with TRBJ2-7, with TRBD1 matching 8 bases. The source material was peripheral blood. The TCR originated in a human donor in a cohort sampled during active COVID-19. The CDR3 sequence: CSVVTQGGYEQYF. CDR3 bases: TGCAGCGTTGTGACACAGGGGGGCTACGAGCAGTACTTC.